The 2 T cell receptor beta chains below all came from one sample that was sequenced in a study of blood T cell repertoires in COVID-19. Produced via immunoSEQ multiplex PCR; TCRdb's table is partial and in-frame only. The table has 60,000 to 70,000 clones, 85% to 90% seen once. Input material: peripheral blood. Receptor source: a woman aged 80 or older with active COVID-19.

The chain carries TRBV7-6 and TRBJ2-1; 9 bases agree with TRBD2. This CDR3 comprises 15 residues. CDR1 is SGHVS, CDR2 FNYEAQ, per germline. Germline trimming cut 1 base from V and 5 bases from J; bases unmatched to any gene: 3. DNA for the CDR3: TGTGCCAGCAGCTTAGGGCTAGCGGGGAACAATGAGCAGTTCTTC. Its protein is CASSLGLAGNNEQFF.

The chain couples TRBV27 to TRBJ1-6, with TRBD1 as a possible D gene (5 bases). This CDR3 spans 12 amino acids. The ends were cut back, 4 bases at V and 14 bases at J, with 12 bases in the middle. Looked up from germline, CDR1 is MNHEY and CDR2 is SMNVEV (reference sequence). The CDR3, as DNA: TGTGCCAGCAGTTCAAGGGGTTTGACCCTCCACTTT. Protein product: CASSSRGLTLHF.